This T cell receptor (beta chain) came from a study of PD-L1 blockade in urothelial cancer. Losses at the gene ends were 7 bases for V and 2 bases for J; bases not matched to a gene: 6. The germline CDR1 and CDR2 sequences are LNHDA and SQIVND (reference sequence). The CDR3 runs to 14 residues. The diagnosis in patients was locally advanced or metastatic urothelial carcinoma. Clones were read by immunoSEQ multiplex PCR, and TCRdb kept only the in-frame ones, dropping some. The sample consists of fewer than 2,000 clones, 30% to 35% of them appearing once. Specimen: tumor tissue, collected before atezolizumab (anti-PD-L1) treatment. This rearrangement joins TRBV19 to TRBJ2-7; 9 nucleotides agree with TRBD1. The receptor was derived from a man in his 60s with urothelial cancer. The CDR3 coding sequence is TGTGCCAGTATGTTCGGGACAGGGACCTACGAGCAGTACTTC. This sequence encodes CASMFGTGTYEQYF.